Presented here are 6 T cell receptor beta chains from one specimen sequenced in a study of blood T cells in healthy people across ages. The second PCR ran roughly 7 to 12 cycles with a sample-barcoded 5' primer and J-beta primers. TCRdb re-derived calls from the 5' RACE reads in MiXCR, one entry per CDR3 protein. The sample has roughly 1,100,000 distinct CDR3 sequences; approximately 26% are singletons. The same data also contributed to another study, on T cells of mothers and their children.

Material: blood. The receptors shown here come from a girl aged 2 to 10 in good health.

This clonotype was detected a few times. This chain uses TRBV21-1 with TRBJ1-1. TRBV21-1 constitutes a pseudogene. The CDR3 has 17 amino acids. In DNA form, the CDR3 reads TGTGCCAGCAGCAAAGAGGGAGGGAAAGGGTATTGGACTGAAGCTTTCTTT. Its protein is CASSKEGGKGYWTEAFF.

This clonotype was detected a few times. The chain couples TRBV6-1 to TRBJ2-1; 10 nucleotides line up with TRBD2. Germline V gene sequence: CDR1 MNHNS, CDR2 SASEGT. The V gene end was trimmed by 8 bases and the J gene end by 4 bases; junction bases not matched to a gene: 8. The CDR3 is 15 residues long. As DNA, the CDR3 is TGTGCCAGCTCCGAGCGGGAGGGCCAATACAATGAGCAGTTCTTC. Its translation is CASSEREGQYNEQFF.

This clonotype was found a few times. The chain recombines TRBV7-2 with TRBJ2-3; D uncertain. Germline V gene data show CDR1 as SGHTA and CDR2 as FQGNSA. CDR3 length equals 14 residues. Between the trimmed V and J ends, which lost 3 bases and 2 bases, there was a span of 9 bases. The CDR3 sequence: CASSFHLSTDTQYF. The CDR3 region has the DNA TGTGCCAGCAGCTTTCATCTCTCCACAGATACGCAGTATTTT.

The chain couples TRBV25-1 to TRBJ2-5; D not certain. With the DNA end fitting TRBJ2-7 better, the J assignment may be wrong. The length of the CDR3 is 8 residues. Germline V CDR1 and CDR2: MGHDK, SYGVNS. The CDR3 is CAGYEQYF. CDR3 DNA sequence: TGTGCCGGCTACGAGCAGTACTTC.

The chain couples TRBV7-9 to TRBJ2-1; no clear D. Germline CDR1 reads SEHNR; CDR2 reads FQNEAQ (reference sequence). Trimming shortened V by 5 bases and J by 6 bases, and 17 bases separated the two germline ends. The CDR3 totals 15 residues. This chain's CDR3 is CASSPMLWQANEQFF. CDR3 coding DNA: TGTGCCAGCAGCCCGATGCTTTGGCAGGCCAATGAGCAGTTCTTC.

The genes are TRBV20-1 and TRBJ2-5, with 9 bases that match TRBD2. Gene TRBJ2-7 matches the end of the DNA better, so the J call may be wrong. This CDR3 is 13 amino acids long. The germline V gene has CDR1 DFQATT and CDR2 SNEGSKA (reference sequence). CDR3 sequence: CSANGQREDEQYF. The CDR3 DNA is TGCAGTGCTAACGGACAGCGGGAGGACGAGCAGTACTTC.